The 6 T cell receptor beta chains listed next were all sequenced from one sample in a study of blood T cell repertoires in COVID-19 (dated by TCRdb to between 2020 and 2021). The protocol used for the library was the immunoSEQ multiplex PCR assay. The table was pulled from immuneACCESS by TCRdb, which kept in-frame rearrangements only. Such tables lose some clones; where checked, under half of the loss comes from unresolved V genes, and the rest has no known cause. The sample includes roughly 50,000 clones, with 80% to 85% observed a single time. The top ten hold over 10% of the sample. The sequenced sample consisted of peripheral blood. The receptor source for this set is a woman older than 75 with acute or convalescent COVID-19.

This chain links TRBV27 with TRBJ2-3; maybe TRBD1 (5 bases). V shed 7 bases and J shed 4 bases, with 15 bases lying between them. Germline V gene sequence: CDR1 MNHEY, CDR2 SMNVEV (reference sequence). This CDR3 contains 14 residues. The chain's CDR3 is CASKLRKGADTQYF. The CDR3 DNA reads as TGTGCCAGCAAGTTACGTAAAGGGGCAGATACGCAGTATTTT.

J is TRBJ1-1 and V is TRBV11-3; D gene uncertain. Trimming removed 1 base at V and 3 bases at J, with 6 bases between. This CDR3 contains 13 residues. CDR1 is SGHNT, CDR2 YENEEA, per germline. CDR3 bases: TGTGCCAGCAGCTTAGGGCAAGACACTGAAGCTTTCTTT. As protein: CASSLGQDTEAFF. The full variable domain, in which reference TRBV11-3 and TRBJ1-1 provide the parts outside the CDR3, is EAGVVQSPRYKIIEKKQPVAFWCNPISGHNTLYWYLQNLGQGPELLIRYENEEAVDDSQLPKDRFSAERLKGVDSTLKIQPAELGDSAVYLCASSLGQDTEAFFGQGTRLTVV.

The chain combines TRBV11-2 with TRBJ2-1; TRBD1 matches 7 bases. V lost 5 bases, J lost 8 bases, and 12 bases stayed unmatched. The CDR3 has 15 residues. Germline assignment: CDR1 SGHAT and CDR2 FQNNGV. The DNA of the CDR3 is TGTGCCAGCAGCACAGGGGTCATCGTAAGAGATGAGCAGTTCTTC. Translating gives CASSTGVIVRDEQFF.

This chain connects TRBV5-4 to TRBJ1-6; 9 bases fit TRBD1. Per germline, CDR1 SGHNT and CDR2 YYREEE (reference sequence). V shed 0 bases and J 9 bases; nucleotides not matched to a gene: 10. The CDR3 sequence is 17 residues long. In DNA form, the CDR3 reads TGTGCCAGCAGCTTGGGAGGGGGACAGGGAGGTAGTTCACCCCTCCACTTT. It codes for CASSLGGGQGGSSPLHF.

The count of this clone is one. This chain joins TRBV3-1 (or the pseudogene TRBV3-2) and TRBJ2-2; 9 bases align to TRBD2. Germline lookup yields CDR1 LGHDT and CDR2 YNNKEL (reference sequence). The CDR3 totals 15 residues. The V gene end was trimmed by 6 bases and the J gene end by 5 bases; junction bases not matched to a gene: 7. The CDR3 coding sequence is TGTGCCAGCAGTAGCGGGGGCCGCCGGACCGGGGAGCTGTTTTTT. Translating it yields CASSSGGRRTGELFF.

The chain recombines TRBV5-8 with TRBJ2-7; D is unclear. Trimming took 4 bases from V and 2 from J, leaving 10 bases between them. This CDR3 has 13 residues. Germline V gene sequence: CDR1 SGHTS, CDR2 YDEGEE. The CDR3 DNA reads as TGTGCCAGCAGCGCCACAGTTGCCTACGAGCAGTACTTC. Translating gives CASSATVAYEQYF.